These T cell receptor beta chains were read from a single sample in a study of Ad26.COV2.S vaccination and SARS-CoV-2 variants. Produced via immunoSEQ multiplex PCR; TCRdb's table is partial and in-frame only. The table has about 350,000 clones, around 90% seen once. Material: peripheral blood, obtained after recovery from COVID-19. The receptors stem from a human donor who had recovered from COVID-19. CDR3s leave out the opening cysteine and the closing phenylalanine or tryptophan.

v_gene	j_gene	CDR3aa
TRBV12-3/TRBV12-4	TRBJ1-1	ASRKGTEAF
TRBV7-2	TRBJ2-7	ASSLQTGTGFNEQY
TRBV20-1	TRBJ2-1	SARTGTTSF
TRBV19	TRBJ1-5	ASTDPYSNQPQH
TRBV7-9	TRBJ2-2	ASSLRNTGELF
TRBV25-1	TRBJ2-1	ASGTGGNNEQF
TRBV19	TRBJ1-1	ASIQGQGTTEAF
TRBV6-6	TRBJ2-7	ASSYSAGHYEQY
TRBV6-5	TRBJ1-2	ASSLRQHDYT
TRBV19	TRBJ2-1	ASRGTDVGEQF
TRBV29-1	TRBJ2-1	SVEQVEQF
TRBV5-6	TRBJ2-7	ASSSGTGSYEQY
TRBV6-2/TRBV6-3	TRBJ2-5	ASSRRQGVQETQY
TRBV25-1	TRBJ2-1	ASRVTGTGTYNEQF
TRBV7-9	TRBJ2-2	ASSPQGEYTGELF
TRBV3-1/TRBV3-2	TRBJ2-5	ASSPSAPGETQY
TRBV3-1/TRBV3-2	TRBJ1-2	ASSQDSQGLGGYT
TRBV19	TRBJ2-5	ASSMGVSSKKETQY
TRBV5-1	TRBJ2-1	ASSFGGDPYNEQF
TRBV5-1	TRBJ1-6	ASSLEGNYNSPLH
TRBV14	TRBJ2-7	ASSPDGDFYEQY
TRBV9	TRBJ1-4	ASSVGQLNEKLF
TRBV29-1	TRBJ1-2	SVEKGNYGYT
TRBV2	TRBJ2-2	ASSQRGGTGELF
TRBV25-1	TRBJ1-1	ASSESWTGYCSTEAF
TRBV7-3	TRBJ2-1	ASSLGVNNEQF
TRBV19	TRBJ2-7	ASSTLAEESYEQY
TRBV24-1	TRBJ1-5	ATSDRGDQPQH
TRBV27	TRBJ2-7	ASSLGRGPYEQY
TRBV7-9	TRBJ2-7	ASSLGGVSYEQY
TRBV6-1	TRBJ1-2	ASSEPPEGPMNYGYT
TRBV7-2	TRBJ2-3	ASSLQTNPWTDTQY
TRBV7-8	TRBJ1-3	ASSSTIQGGNTIY
TRBV6-5	TRBJ1-2	ASSYEGVGYT
TRBV13	TRBJ2-5	ASRGGEETQY
TRBV6-1	TRBJ1-2	ASSDGIGIGYT
TRBV6-2/TRBV6-3	TRBJ2-2	ASSYHLTGGTGELF
TRBV19	TRBJ2-1	ASIWNNEQF
TRBV9	TRBJ2-3	ASSVGEDTQY
TRBV5-1	TRBJ1-1	ASSLEGGANTEAF
TRBV3-1/TRBV3-2	TRBJ2-3	ASSPGLGDTQY
TRBV29-1	TRBJ2-2	SGGGINGRELF
TRBV27	TRBJ1-4	ASSLLDNEKLF
TRBV5-1	TRBJ1-5	ASSQTPNQPQH
TRBV6-1	TRBJ1-2	ASSEVEASGYT
TRBV4-1	TRBJ2-5	ASSPPVGNLETQY
TRBV7-8	TRBJ2-5	ASSLVGQETQY
TRBV19	TRBJ1-3	ASTLTGRKLGNTIY
TRBV7-3	TRBJ2-7	ASSPRTGGEPTYEQY
TRBV3-1/TRBV3-2	TRBJ2-7	ASSRSGGAEEQY
TRBV4-3	TRBJ2-7	ASSQGLVPYEQY
TRBV12-3/TRBV12-4	TRBJ2-7	ASSLGDQEQY
TRBV19	TRBJ2-3	ASSIDSRPTDTQY
TRBV4-1	TRBJ1-1	ASSQDDRLNTEAF
TRBV29-1	TRBJ2-7	SARKDRYEQY
TRBV5-1	TRBJ1-4	ASSPQTGGNEKLF
TRBV7-8	TRBJ2-7	ASRFSSGGTSYEQY
TRBV4-1	TRBJ2-5	ASSLTGLALETQY
TRBV7-9	TRBJ2-2	ASSQLTGDGELF